This TCR beta chain is from a study of identifying expanded T cells in peripheral blood. CDR3 length equals 12 residues. Sequencing was performed with immunoSEQ multiplex PCR; in TCRdb, only in-frame clones are kept and a portion is missing. Of more than 95,000 clones listed, around 84% are singletons. Specimen: blood. The sequence was collected from a person aged 18-70 years in good health. The J gene is TRBJ2-7, the V gene TRBV21-1; the DNA was not used to check the table's D call, TRBD1. TRBV21-1 corresponds to a pseudogene. CDR3 DNA sequence: TGTGCCAGCAGCAAAAGAACAGGGGAGGAGTACTTC. This codes for CASSKRTGEEYF.